This T cell receptor (beta chain) was sequenced for a study of sequential checkpoint blockade in melanoma. Treatment defined: randomized to nivolumab then ipilimumab (arm A) or the reverse (arm B). Patients had received no earlier DNA-damaging chemotherapy. After removal of 3 bases from V and 3 bases from J, the junction contained 7 bases not matched to a gene. CDR1 and CDR2 (germline): MNHEY, SMNVEV (reference sequence). The CDR3 contains 16 residues. Sequencing was performed with immunoSEQ multiplex PCR; in TCRdb, only in-frame clones are kept and a portion is missing. The table shows 15,000 to 20,000 clones, with roughly two thirds occurring only once.

The receptor was isolated from a human donor with melanoma. This chain joins TRBV27 and TRBJ2-3, with 9 bases fitting TRBD1. The input for sequencing was CD8+ T cells sorted from blood (inferred from file names), taken from a patient given nivolumab and ipilimumab in sequence. DNA for the CDR3: TGTGCCAGCAGTTTTGGGGACAGGGTAAGGACAGATACGCAGTATTTT. Translated, it gives CASSFGDRVRTDTQYF.